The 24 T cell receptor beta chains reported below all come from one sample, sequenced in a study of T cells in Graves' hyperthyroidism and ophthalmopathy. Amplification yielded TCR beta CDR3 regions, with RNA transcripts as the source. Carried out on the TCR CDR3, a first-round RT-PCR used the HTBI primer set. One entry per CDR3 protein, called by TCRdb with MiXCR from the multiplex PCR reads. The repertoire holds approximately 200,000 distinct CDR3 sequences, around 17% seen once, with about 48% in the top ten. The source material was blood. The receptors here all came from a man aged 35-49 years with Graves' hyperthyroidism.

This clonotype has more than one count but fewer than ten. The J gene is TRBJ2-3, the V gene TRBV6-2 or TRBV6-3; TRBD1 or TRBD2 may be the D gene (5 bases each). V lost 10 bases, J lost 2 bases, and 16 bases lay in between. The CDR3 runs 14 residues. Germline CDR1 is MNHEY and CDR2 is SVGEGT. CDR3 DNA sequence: TGTGCCATAGGGCTGGCAGGGACCACAGATACGCAGTATTTT. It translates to CAIGLAGTTDTQYF.

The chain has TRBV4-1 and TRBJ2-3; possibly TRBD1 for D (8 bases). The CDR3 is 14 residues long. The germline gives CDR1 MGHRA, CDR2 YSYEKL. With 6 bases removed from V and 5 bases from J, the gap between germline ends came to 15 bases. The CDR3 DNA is TGCGCCAGCAGACGGACAGGGAGGGGAGATACGCAGTATTTT. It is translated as CASRRTGRGDTQYF.

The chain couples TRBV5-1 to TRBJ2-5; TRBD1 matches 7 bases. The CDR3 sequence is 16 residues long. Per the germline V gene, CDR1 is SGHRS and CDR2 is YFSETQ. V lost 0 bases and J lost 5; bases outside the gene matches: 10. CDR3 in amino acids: CASSLADRDLYETQYF. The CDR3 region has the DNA TGCGCCAGCAGCTTGGCCGACAGGGACCTTTATGAGACCCAGTACTTC.

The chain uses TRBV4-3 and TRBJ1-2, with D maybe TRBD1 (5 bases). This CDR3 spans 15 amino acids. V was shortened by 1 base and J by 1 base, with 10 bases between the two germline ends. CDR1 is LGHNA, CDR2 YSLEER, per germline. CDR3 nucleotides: TGCGCCAGCAGCCAAGTTACAGGCTTTAACTATGGCTACACCTTC. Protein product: CASSQVTGFNYGYTF.

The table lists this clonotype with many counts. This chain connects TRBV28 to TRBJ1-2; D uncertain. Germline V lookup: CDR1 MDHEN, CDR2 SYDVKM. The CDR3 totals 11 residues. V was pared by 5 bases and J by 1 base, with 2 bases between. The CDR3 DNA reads TGTGCCAGCAGTGATAACTATGGCTACACCTTC. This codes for CASSDNYGYTF.

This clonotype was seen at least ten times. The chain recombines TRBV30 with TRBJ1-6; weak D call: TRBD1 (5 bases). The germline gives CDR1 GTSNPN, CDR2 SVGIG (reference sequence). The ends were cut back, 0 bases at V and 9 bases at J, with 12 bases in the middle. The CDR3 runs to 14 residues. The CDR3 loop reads CAWSVGGAGSPLHF. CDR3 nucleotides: TGTGCCTGGAGTGTTGGAGGGGCAGGTTCACCCCTCCACTTT. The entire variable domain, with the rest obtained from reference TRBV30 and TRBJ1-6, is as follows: SQTIHQWPATLVQPVGSPLSLECTVEGTSNPNLYWYRQAAGRGLQLLFYSVGIGQISSEVPQNLSASRPQDRQFILSSKKLLLSDSGFYLCAWSVGGAGSPLHFGNGTRLTVT.

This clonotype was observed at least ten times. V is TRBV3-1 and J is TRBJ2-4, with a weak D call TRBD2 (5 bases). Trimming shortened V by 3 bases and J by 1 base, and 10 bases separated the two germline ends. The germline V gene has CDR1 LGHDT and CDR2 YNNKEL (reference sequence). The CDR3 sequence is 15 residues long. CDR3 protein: CASSQGVEAKNIQYF. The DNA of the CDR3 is TGTGCCAGCAGCCAGGGAGTGGAGGCCAAAAACATTCAGTACTTC. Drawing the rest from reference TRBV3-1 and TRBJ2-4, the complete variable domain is DTAVSQTPKYLVTQMGNDKSIKCEQNLGHDTMYWYKQDSKKFLKIMFSYNNKELIINETVPNRFSPKSPDKAHLNLHINSLELGDSAVYFCASSQGVEAKNIQYFGAGTRLSVL.

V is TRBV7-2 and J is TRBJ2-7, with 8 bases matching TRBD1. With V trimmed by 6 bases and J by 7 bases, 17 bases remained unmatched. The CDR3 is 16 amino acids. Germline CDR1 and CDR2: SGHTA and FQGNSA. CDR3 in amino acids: CASSLYPGTGDMEQYF. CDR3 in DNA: TGTGCCAGCAGTTTATATCCCGGGACAGGTGATATGGAGCAGTACTTC.

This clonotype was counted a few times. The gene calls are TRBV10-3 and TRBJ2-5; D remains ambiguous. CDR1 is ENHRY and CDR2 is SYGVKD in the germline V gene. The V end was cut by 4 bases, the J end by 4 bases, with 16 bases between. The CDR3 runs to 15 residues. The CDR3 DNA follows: TGTGCCATCAGTGGCTTGGCAGCCACGTCAGAGACCCAGTACTTC. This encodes CAISGLAATSETQYF.

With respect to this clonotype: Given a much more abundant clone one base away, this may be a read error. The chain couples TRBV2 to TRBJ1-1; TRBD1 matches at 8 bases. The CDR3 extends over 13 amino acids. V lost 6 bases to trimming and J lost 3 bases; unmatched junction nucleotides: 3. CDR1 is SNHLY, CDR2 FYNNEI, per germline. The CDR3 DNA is TGTGCCAGCAGCCCGGACAGGGACACTGAAGCTTTCTTT. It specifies CASSPDRDTEAFF.

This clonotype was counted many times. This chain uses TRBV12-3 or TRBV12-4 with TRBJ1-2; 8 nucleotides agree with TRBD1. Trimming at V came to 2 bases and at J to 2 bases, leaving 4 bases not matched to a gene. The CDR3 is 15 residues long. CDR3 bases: TGTGCCAGCAGTTTACGCCCAGGGGGCAACTATGGCTACACCTTC. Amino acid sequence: CASSLRPGGNYGYTF.

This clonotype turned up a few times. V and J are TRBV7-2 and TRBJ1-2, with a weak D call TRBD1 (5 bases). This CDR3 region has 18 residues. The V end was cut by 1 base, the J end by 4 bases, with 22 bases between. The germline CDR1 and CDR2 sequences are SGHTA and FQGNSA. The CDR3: CASSLGPPGQLGTYGYTF. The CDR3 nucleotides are TGTGCCAGCAGCTTAGGACCACCAGGGCAGCTAGGTACCTATGGCTACACCTTC.

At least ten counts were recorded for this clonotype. In DNA, the CDR3 is TGCAGTGCAGAGAACGGGGAGGATCAGCCCCAGCATTTT. Protein sequence: CSAENGEDQPQHF. The chain joins TRBV20-1 to TRBJ1-5; no clear D. V dropped 6 bases and J dropped 5 bases, with 14 bases sitting between them. The CDR3 extends over 13 amino acids. The V gene's germline CDR1 is DFQATT and CDR2 SNEGSKA (reference sequence).

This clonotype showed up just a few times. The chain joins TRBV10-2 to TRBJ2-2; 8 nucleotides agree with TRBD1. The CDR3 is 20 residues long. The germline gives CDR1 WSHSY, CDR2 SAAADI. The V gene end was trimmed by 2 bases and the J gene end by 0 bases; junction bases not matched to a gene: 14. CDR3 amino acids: CASSELMGKQGVSNTGELFF. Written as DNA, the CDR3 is TGCGCCAGCAGTGAGCTTATGGGGAAACAGGGGGTATCGAACACCGGGGAGCTGTTTTTT.

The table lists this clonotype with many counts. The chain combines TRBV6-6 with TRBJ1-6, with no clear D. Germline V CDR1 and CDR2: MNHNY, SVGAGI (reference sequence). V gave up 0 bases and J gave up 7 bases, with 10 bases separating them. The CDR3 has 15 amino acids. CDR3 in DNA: TGTGCCAGCAGTTACTCGGGCACCGGGAATTCACCCCTCCACTTT. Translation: CASSYSGTGNSPLHF.

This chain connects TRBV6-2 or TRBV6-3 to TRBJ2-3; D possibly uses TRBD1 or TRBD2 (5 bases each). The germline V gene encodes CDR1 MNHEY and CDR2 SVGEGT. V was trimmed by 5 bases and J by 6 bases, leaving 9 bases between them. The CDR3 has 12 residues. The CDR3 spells CASSRREDTQYF. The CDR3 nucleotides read TGTGCCAGCAGTCGCAGGGAGGATACGCAGTATTTT.

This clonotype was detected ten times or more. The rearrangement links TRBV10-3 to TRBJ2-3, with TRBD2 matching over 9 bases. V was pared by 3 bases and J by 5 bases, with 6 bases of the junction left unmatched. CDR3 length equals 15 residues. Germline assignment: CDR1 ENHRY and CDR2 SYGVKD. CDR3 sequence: CAISEGAGGVDTQYF. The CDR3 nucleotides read TGTGCCATCAGTGAAGGAGCGGGGGGCGTAGATACGCAGTATTTT.

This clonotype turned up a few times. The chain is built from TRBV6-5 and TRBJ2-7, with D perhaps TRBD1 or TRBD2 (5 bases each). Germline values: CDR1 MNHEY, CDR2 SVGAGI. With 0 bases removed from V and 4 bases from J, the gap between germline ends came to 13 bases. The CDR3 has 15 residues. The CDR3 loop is CASSYSSGTGYEQYF. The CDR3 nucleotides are TGTGCCAGCAGTTACTCCTCCGGGACGGGATACGAGCAGTACTTC.

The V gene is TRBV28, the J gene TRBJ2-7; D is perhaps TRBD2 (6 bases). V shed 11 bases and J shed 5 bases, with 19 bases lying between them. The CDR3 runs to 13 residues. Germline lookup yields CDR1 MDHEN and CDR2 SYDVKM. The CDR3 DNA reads TGTGCCGGTGCCGGCCTAGCGAACGACGAGCAGTACTTC. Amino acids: CAGAGLANDEQYF.

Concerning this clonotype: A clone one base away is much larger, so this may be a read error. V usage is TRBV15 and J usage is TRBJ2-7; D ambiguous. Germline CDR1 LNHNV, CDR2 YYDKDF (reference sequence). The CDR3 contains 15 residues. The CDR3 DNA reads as TGTACCACCAGCAGATCCTCACTACCCCCCTACGAGCAGTACTTC. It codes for CTTSRSSLPPYEQYF.

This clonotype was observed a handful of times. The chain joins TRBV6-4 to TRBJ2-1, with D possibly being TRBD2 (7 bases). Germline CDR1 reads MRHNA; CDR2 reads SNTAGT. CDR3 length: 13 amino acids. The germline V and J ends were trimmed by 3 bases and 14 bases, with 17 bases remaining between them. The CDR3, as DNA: TGTGCCAGCAGTGAGACCGGGGGCGGGAGAAAGTTCTTC. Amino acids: CASSETGGGRKFF.

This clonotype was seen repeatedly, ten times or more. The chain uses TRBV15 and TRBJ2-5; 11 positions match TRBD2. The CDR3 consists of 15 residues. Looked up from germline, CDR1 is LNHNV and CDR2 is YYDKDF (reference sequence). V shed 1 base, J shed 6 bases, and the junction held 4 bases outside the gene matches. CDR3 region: CATSRGLAGIKTQYF. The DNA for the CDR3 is TGTGCCACCAGCAGAGGACTAGCGGGGATTAAGACCCAGTACTTC.

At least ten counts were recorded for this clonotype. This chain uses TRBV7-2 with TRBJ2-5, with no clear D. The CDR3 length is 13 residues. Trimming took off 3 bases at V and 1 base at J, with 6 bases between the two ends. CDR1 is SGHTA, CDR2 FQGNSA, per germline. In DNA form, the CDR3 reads TGTGCCAGCAGCTTTGTCCCCCAAGAGACCCAGTACTTC. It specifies CASSFVPQETQYF.

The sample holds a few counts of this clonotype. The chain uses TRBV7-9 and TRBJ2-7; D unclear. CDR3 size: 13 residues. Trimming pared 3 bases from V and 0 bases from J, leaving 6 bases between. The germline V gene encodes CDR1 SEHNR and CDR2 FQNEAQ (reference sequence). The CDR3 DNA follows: TGTGCCAGCAGCTTTGACACCTCCTACGAGCAGTACTTC. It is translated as CASSFDTSYEQYF.